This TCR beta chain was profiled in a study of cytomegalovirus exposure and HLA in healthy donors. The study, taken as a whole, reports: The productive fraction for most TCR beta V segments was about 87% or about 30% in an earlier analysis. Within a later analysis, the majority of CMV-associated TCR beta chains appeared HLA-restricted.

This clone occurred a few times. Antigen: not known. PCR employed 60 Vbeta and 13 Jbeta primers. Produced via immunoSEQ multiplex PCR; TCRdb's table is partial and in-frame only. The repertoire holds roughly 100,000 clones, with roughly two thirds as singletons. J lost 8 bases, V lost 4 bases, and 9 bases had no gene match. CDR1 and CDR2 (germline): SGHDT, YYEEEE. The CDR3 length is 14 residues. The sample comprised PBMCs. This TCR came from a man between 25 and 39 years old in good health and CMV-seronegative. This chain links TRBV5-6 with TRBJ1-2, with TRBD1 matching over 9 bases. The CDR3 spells CASSGIWTGEGYTF. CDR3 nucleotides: TGTGCCAGCAGCGGAATCTGGACAGGGGAAGGCTACACCTTC.